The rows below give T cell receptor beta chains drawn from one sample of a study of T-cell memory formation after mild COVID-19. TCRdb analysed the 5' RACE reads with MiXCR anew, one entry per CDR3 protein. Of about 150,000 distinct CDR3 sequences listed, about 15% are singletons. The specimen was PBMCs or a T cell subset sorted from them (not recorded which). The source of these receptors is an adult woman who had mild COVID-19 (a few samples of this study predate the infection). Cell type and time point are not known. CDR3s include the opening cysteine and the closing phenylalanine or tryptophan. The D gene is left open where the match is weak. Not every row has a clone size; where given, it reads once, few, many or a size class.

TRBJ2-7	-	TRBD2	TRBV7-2	CASSLLLAGGRPYEQYF	TGTGCCAGCAGCCTCCTACTAGCGGGGGGGCGGCCCTACGAGCAGTACTTC
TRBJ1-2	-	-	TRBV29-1	CSVATGSYGYTF	TGCAGCGTTGCCACAGGTTCTTATGGCTACACCTTC
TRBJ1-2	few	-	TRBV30	CAWSVDEGIYGYTF	TGTGCCTGGAGTGTCGATGAGGGGATCTATGGCTACACCTTC
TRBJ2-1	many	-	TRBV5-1	CASSLGASSYNEQFF	TGCGCCAGCAGCTTGGGGGCTAGCTCCTACAATGAGCAGTTCTTC
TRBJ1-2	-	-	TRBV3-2	CASSPRETSGTF	TGTGCCAGCAGCCCACGCGAGACTAGCGGCACCTTC
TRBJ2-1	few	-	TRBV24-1	CATAPYNENEQFF	TGTGCCACCGCACCTTACAATGAGAATGAGCAGTTCTTC
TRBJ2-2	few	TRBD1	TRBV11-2	CASLNWDRGNTGELFF	TGTGCCAGCCTGAACTGGGACAGGGGAAACACCGGGGAGCTGTTTTTT
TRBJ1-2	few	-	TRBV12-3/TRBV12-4	CASSLGILYGYTF	TGTGCCAGCAGTTTAGGAATCCTATATGGCTACACCTTC
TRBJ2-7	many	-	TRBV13	CASSSRPYEQYF	TGTGCCAGCAGCTCCCGCCCGTACGAGCAGTACTTC
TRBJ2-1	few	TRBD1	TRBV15	CATIRDRGMGEQFF	TGTGCCACCATCCGGGACAGGGGAATGGGAGAGCAGTTCTTC
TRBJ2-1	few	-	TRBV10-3	CAISDKSGISYNEQFF	TGTGCCATCAGTGATAAGAGCGGCATCTCCTACAATGAGCAGTTCTTC
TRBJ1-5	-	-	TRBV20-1	CSARGNSNQPQHF	TGCAGTGCTAGGGGAAATAGCAATCAGCCCCAGCATTTT
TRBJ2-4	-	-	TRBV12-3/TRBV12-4	CASSPAGGGIAKNIQYF	TGTGCCAGCAGTCCCGCGGGCGGGGGCATAGCCAAAAACATTCAGTACTTC
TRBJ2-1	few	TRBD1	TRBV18	CASSYRRQGSWNEQFF	TGTGCCAGCTCATACCGGCGACAGGGTTCGTGGAATGAGCAGTTCTTC
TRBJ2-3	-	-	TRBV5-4	CASSAGPSESTDTQYF	TGTGCCAGCAGCGCGGGACCGTCCGAAAGCACAGATACGCAGTATTTT
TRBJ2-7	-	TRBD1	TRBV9	CASSEGDSENYEQYF	TGTGCCAGCAGCGAGGGGGACAGCGAGAACTACGAGCAGTACTTC
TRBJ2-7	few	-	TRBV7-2	CASSGRGTFPSEQYF	TGTGCCAGCAGCGGACGCGGGACATTCCCATCCGAGCAGTACTTC
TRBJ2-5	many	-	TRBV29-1	CSVFGLGKETQYF	TGCAGCGTCTTCGGCCTCGGGAAAGAGACCCAGTACTTC
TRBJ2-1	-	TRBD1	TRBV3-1	CASSLLGTGPSEQFF	TGTGCCAGCAGCCTCCTCGGGACAGGGCCTAGTGAGCAGTTCTTC
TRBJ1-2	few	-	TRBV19	CASSSFEGRYGYTF	TGTGCCAGTAGTTCCTTCGAGGGCCGTTATGGCTACACCTTC
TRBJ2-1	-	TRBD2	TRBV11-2	CASSLAGLGSPYNEQFF	TGTGCCAGCAGCTTAGCAGGACTAGGAAGCCCCTACAATGAGCAGTTCTTC
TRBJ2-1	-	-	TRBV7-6	CASSHLSRNEQFF	TGTGCCAGCAGCCACCTTAGTCGGAATGAGCAGTTCTTC
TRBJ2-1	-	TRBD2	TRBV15	CATSRATSGGPYNEQFF	TGTGCCACCAGCAGAGCCACCAGCGGGGGCCCTTACAATGAGCAGTTCTTC
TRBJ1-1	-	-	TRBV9	CASSVRDGSREAFF	TGTGCCAGCAGCGTCCGGGACGGCTCGCGTGAAGCTTTCTTT
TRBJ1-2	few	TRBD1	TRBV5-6	CASSSPAGTGVQNYGYTF	TGTGCCAGCAGCTCTCCCGCCGGGACAGGGGTGCAGAACTATGGCTACACCTTC
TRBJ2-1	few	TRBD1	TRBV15	CATSRDRAGGGNEQFF	TGTGCCACCAGCAGAGATAGAGCAGGGGGCGGAAATGAGCAGTTCTTC
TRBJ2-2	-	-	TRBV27	CASSPSAGTGELFF	TGTGCCAGCAGTCCCTCAGCTGGGACCGGGGAGCTGTTTTTT
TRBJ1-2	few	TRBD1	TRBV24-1	CATSDPRQGTNYGYTF	TGTGCCACCAGTGACCCAAGACAGGGAACCAACTATGGCTACACCTTC
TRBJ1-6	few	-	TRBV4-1	CASSQVATGGFSPLHF	TGCGCCAGCAGCCAAGTAGCGACTGGGGGATTTTCACCCCTCCACTTT
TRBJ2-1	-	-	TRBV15	CATLLGRGSYNEQFF	TGTGCCACGTTGTTGGGCAGGGGCTCCTACAATGAGCAGTTCTTC
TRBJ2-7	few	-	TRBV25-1	CASSATQTYEQYF	TGTGCCAGCAGTGCAACTCAGACCTACGAGCAGTACTTC
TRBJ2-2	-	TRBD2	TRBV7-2	CASSLDAGGRTGELFF	TGTGCCAGCAGCTTAGACGCGGGAGGGCGGACCGGGGAGCTGTTTTTT
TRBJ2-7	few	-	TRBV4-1	CASSRGVGSTYEQYF	TGCGCCAGCAGCCGGGGGGTCGGTTCTACCTACGAGCAGTACTTC
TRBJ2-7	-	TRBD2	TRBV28	CASSEAGTTSYEQYF	TGTGCCAGCAGTGAAGCCGGGACTACCTCCTACGAGCAGTACTTC
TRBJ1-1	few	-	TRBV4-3	CASSIRGLGGTEAFF	TGCGCCAGCAGCATCCGGGGCCTCGGAGGGACTGAAGCTTTCTTT
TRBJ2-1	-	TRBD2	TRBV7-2	CASSGRTSGRREQFF	TGTGCCAGCAGCGGACGGACTAGCGGGAGGCGGGAGCAGTTCTTC
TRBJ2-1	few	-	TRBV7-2	CASSSTGGIVEQFF	TGTGCCAGCAGCTCTACCGGAGGGATCGTCGAGCAGTTCTTC
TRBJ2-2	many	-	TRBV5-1	CASQLAGTGELFF	TGCGCCAGCCAACTAGCCGGGACCGGGGAGCTGTTTTTT
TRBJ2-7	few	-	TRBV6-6	CASSYKVYGHEQYF	TGTGCCAGCAGTTACAAGGTCTATGGCCACGAGCAGTACTTC
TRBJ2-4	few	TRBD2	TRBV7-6	CASSLVGGMGAKNIQYF	TGTGCCAGCAGCTTAGTCGGGGGGATGGGAGCCAAAAACATTCAGTACTTC
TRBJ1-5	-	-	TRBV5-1	CASSLDGGGNQPQHF	TGCGCCAGCAGCTTGGACGGAGGTGGCAATCAGCCCCAGCATTTT
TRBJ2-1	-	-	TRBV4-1	CASSHPRLVRSYNEQFF	TGCGCCAGCAGCCACCCGCGGCTCGTGCGCTCCTACAATGAGCAGTTCTTC
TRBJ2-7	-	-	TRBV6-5	CASSHSGPTAGDEQYF	TGTGCCAGCAGTCACTCGGGCCCGACAGCAGGGGACGAGCAGTACTTC
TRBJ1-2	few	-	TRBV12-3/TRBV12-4	CASSLFPGGYTF	TGTGCCAGCAGTTTATTCCCGGGTGGCTACACCTTC
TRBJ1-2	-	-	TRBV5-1	CASSLEQTYGYTF	TGCGCCAGCAGCTTGGAACAGACCTATGGCTACACCTTC
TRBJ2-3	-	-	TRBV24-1	CATSDLRGTDTQYF	TGTGCCACCAGTGACCTACGGGGCACAGATACGCAGTATTTT
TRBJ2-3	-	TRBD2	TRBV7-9	CASRGAGVTTSTDTQYF	TGTGCCAGCAGGGGAGCGGGGGTTACCACTAGCACAGATACGCAGTATTTT